This record concerns one T cell receptor beta chain sequence. As yet, its antigen is unknown. TCRdb re-called the reads with MiXCR, one entry per CDR3 protein. The sample records 300,000 or so distinct CDR3 sequences, 25% being singletons. This CDR3 comprises 14 residues. The V end lost 2 bases, the J end lost 6 bases, and 14 bases lay between the germline ends. Germline V lookup: CDR1 SGHDT, CDR2 YYEEEE. The sample originates from a study of T cell repertoires in cytomegalovirus infection. Looking at the study overall: Well-studied HLA-B-restricted CMV epitopes were used in the study alongside recently identified HLA-C-restricted ones. CMV infection together with matching HLA type was indicated by public TCR beta signatures.

The study, taken as a whole, reports: Ex vivo, HLA-C-restricted CMV-specific TCR beta clonotypes prevailed over the rest of the response. Pooled public TCR beta family frequency picked out CMV carriers with the relevant HLA.

Specimen: cultured PBMCs, collected from culture after CMV antigen stimulation. This receptor was obtained from a human donor in good health (CMV status not recorded). Some clones in this sample may be carry-over from other donors' samples. The chain carries TRBV5-6 and TRBJ1-1; D is ambiguous. In nucleotides, the CDR3 is TGTGCCAGCAGCTTCAACCAGCCGGCGGCTGAAGCTTTCTTT. Translated: CASSFNQPAAEAFF.